This TCR beta chain derives from a study of cytotoxic CD8 clonotypes in ibrutinib-treated CLL. Study at large: In all, under twelve patients were relapsed/refractory, under 16 were treatment-naive and roughly 18 were IGHV unmutated. With a range of 6 to 36, the median treatment time before response samples were taken was approximately twelve months. Regarding the study as a whole: While tracking circulating CD8+ T-cell counts, baseline clonality exceeded that of age-matched healthy donors.

In the case of this clone: As yet, its antigen is unknown.

The method was immunoSEQ multiplex PCR; TCRdb's version includes in-frame clones alone and lacks a portion of them. The data show about 140,000 clones, 60% to 80% seen once. With V trimmed by 4 bases and J by 1 base, 8 bases remained unmatched. The germline V gene has CDR1 SGHDT and CDR2 YYEEEE. The CDR3 runs 16 residues. The sequencing here drew on PBMCs, taken after 12 months of ibrutinib treatment. V gene TRBV5-6 combines with J gene TRBJ1-3; 7 nucleotides line up with TRBD1. This sequence originates from a human donor with chronic lymphocytic leukemia. This chain's CDR3 is CASSVPPGGSGNTIYF. CDR3 in DNA: TGTGCCAGCAGCGTCCCCCCAGGGGGTTCTGGAAACACCATATATTTT.